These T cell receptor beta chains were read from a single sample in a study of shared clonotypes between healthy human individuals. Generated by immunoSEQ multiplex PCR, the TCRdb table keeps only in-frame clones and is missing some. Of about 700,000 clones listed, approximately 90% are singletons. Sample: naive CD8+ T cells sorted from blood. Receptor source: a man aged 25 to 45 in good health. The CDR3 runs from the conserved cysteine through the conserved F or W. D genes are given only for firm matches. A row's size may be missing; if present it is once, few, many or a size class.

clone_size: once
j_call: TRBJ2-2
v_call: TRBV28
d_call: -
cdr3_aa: CASSLRLGRSSTGELFF
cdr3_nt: TGTGCCAGCAGTTTAAGGCTGGGGAGGTCTTCAACCGGGGAGCTGTTTTTT

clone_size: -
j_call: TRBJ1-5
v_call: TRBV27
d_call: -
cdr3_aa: CASSFGQTNQPQHF
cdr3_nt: TGTGCCAGCAGTTTTGGACAGACCAATCAGCCCCAGCATTTT

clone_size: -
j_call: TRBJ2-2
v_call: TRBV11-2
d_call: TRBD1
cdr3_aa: CASSFPGQGYTGELFF
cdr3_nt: TGTGCCAGCAGCTTTCCGGGACAGGGGTACACCGGGGAGCTGTTTTTT

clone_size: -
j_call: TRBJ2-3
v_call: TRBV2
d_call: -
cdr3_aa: CASSGGAQYF
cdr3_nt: TGTGCCAGCAGCGGCGGAGCGCAGTATTTT

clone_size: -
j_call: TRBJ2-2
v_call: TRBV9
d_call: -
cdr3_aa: CASSDGGNTGELFF
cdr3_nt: TGTGCCAGCAGCGACGGGGGTAACACCGGGGAGCTGTTTTTT

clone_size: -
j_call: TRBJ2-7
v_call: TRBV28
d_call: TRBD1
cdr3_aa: CATPGDRAGEQYF
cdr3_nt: TGTGCCACCCCTGGGGACAGGGCTGGAGAGCAGTACTTC

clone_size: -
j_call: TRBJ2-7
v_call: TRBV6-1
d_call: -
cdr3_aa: CASSEAPVGNEQYF
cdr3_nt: TGTGCCAGCAGTGAAGCCCCAGTAGGAAACGAGCAGTACTTC

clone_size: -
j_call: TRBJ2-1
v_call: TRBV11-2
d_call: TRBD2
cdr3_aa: CASSDTLLAGYNSEQFF
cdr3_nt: TGTGCCAGCAGCGACACCCTACTAGCGGGATACAATTCTGAGCAGTTCTTC

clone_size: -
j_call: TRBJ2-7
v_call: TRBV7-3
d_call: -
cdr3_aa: CASSLIPGSSYEQYF
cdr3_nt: TGTGCCAGCAGCTTAATTCCGGGCAGCTCCTACGAGCAGTACTTC

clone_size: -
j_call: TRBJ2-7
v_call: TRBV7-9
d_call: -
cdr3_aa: CASSFRTYEQYF
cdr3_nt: TGTGCCAGCAGCTTCCGAACCTACGAGCAGTACTTC

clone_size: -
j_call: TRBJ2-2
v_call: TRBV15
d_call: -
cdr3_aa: CATSGRRTNTGELFF
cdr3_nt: TGTGCCACCAGCGGAAGGAGAACCAACACCGGGGAGCTGTTTTTT

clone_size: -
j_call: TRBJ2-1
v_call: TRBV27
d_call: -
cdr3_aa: CASQRGREQFF
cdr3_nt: TGTGCCAGCCAGAGGGGGAGGGAGCAGTTCTTC

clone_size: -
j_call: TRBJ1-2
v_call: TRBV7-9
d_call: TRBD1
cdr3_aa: CASSSYGTGALYGYTF
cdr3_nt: TGTGCCAGCAGCTCGTACGGGACAGGGGCCTTATATGGCTACACCTTC

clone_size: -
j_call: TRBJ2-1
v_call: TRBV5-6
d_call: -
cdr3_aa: CASSLGEPSSYNEQFF
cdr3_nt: TGTGCCAGCAGCCTGGGGGAGCCTAGCTCCTACAATGAGCAGTTCTTC

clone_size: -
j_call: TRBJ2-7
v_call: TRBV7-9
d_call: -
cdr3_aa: CASSLEEFFPYEQYF
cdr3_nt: TGTGCCAGCAGCCTCGAGGAATTTTTCCCCTACGAGCAGTACTTC

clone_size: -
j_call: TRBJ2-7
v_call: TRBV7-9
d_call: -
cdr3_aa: CASSSAWEQYF
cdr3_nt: TGTGCCAGCAGCTCGGCGTGGGAGCAGTACTTC

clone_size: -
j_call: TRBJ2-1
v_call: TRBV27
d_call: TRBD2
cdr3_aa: CASIPSGSFNEQFF
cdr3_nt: TGTGCCAGCATCCCCAGCGGGAGCTTTAATGAGCAGTTCTTC

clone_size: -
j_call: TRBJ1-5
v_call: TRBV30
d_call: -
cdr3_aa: CAWSSFLVNQPQHF
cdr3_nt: TGTGCCTGGAGTTCCTTCTTGGTTAATCAGCCCCAGCATTTT

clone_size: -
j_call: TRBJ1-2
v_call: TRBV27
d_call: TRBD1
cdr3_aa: CASSIDRGSPYTF
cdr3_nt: TGTGCCAGCAGTATTGACAGGGGGTCCCCCTACACCTTC

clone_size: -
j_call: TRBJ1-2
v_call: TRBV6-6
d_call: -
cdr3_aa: CASSYSNLGDGYTF
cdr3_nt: TGTGCCAGCAGTTACTCGAATTTGGGCGATGGCTACACCTTC

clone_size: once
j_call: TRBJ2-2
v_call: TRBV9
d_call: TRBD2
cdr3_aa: CASSLRLAGGTGELFF
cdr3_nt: TGTGCCAGCAGCCTTCGACTAGCGGGAGGGACCGGGGAGCTGTTTTTT

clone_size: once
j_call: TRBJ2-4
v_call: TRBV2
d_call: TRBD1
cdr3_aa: CASQGDRGIWSKNIQYF
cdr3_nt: TGTGCCAGCCAAGGGGACAGGGGAATTTGGTCCAAAAACATTCAGTACTTC

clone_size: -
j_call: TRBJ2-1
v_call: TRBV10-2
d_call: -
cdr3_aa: CASSQKRTQQAEQFF
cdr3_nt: TGCGCCAGCAGTCAAAAAAGAACACAGCAGGCTGAGCAGTTCTTC

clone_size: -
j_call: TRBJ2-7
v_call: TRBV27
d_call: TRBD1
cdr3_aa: CASSLTGGGYEQYF
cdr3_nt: TGTGCCAGCAGTTTAACAGGGGGAGGTTACGAGCAGTACTTC

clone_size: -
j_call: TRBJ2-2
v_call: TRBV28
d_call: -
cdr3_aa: CASTLGAGELFF
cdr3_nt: TGTGCCAGCACCCTAGGTGCCGGGGAGCTGTTTTTT

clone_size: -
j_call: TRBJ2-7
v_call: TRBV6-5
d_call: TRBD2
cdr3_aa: CASSYMAGDQGEQYF
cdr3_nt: TGTGCCAGCAGTTACATGGCGGGAGACCAAGGCGAGCAGTACTTC

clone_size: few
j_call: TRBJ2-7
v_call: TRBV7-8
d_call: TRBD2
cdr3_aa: CASRGRLAGVDEQYF
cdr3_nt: TGTGCCAGCCGCGGACGGCTAGCGGGAGTTGATGAGCAGTACTTC

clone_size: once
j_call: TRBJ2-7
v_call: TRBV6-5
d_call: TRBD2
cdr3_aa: CASSFGTSYEQYF
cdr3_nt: TGTGCCAGCAGTTTTGGGACTAGCTACGAGCAGTACTTC

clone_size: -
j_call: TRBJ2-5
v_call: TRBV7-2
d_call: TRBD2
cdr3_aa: CASSSRGRAPGETQYF
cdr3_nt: TGTGCCAGCAGCTCCCGAGGGAGGGCCCCGGGAGAGACCCAGTACTTC

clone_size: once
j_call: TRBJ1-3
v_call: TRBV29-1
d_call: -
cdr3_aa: CSVKDLSGNTIYF
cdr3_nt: TGCAGCGTTAAGGACCTCTCTGGAAACACCATATATTTT

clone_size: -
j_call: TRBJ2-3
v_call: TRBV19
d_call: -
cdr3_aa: CASSIGSGSTDTQYF
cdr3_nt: TGTGCCAGTAGTATTGGGTCGGGAAGCACAGATACGCAGTATTTT

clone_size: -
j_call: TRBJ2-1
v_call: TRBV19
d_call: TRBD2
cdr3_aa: CASSRGTSGSIYNEQFF
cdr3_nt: TGTGCCAGTAGTAGGGGGACTAGCGGGAGTATCTACAATGAGCAGTTCTTC

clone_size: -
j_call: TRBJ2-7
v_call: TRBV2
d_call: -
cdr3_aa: CASLDSVYEQYF
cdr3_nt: TGTGCCAGCCTAGACTCGGTCTACGAGCAGTACTTC

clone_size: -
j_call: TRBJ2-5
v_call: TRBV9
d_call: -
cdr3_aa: CASSVWGRFQETQYF
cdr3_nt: TGTGCCAGCAGCGTATGGGGGAGATTCCAAGAGACCCAGTACTTC

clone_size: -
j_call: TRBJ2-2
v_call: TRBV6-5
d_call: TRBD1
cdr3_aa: CASSRTGNTGELFF
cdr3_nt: TGTGCCAGCAGTAGGACAGGGAACACCGGGGAGCTGTTTTTT

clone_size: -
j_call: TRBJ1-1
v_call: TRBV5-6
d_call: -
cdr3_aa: CASSLAQGTEAFF
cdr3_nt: TGTGCCAGCAGCTTGGCACAAGGAACTGAAGCTTTCTTT

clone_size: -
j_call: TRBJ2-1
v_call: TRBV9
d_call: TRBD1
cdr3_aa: CASSSPPGQGNEQFF
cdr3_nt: TGTGCCAGCAGCTCCCCACCGGGACAGGGGAATGAGCAGTTCTTC

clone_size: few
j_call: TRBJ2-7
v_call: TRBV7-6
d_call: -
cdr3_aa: CASSLADLGSYEQYF
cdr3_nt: TGTGCCAGCAGCTTAGCGGACTTAGGCTCCTACGAGCAGTACTTC

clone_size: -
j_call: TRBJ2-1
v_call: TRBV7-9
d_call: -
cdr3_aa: CASSLEGGLYNEQFF
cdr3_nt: TGTGCCAGCAGCTTAGAGGGGGGGCTCTACAATGAGCAGTTCTTC

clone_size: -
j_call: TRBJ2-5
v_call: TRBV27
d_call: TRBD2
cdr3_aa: CASSPLASGIETQYF
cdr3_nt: TGTGCCAGCAGTCCTCTTGCTAGCGGGATAGAGACCCAGTACTTC

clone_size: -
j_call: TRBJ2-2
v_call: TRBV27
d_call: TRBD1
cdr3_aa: CASSYSLGDRMSTLDTGELFF
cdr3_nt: TGTGCCAGCAGTTACAGTTTAGGGGACAGGATGAGTACCCTGGACACCGGGGAGCTGTTTTTT

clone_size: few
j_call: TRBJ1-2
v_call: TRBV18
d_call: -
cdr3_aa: CASSPLPVDGYTF
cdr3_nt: TGTGCCAGCTCACCACTGCCGGTAGATGGCTACACCTTC

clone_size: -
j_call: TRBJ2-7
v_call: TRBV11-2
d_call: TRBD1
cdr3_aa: CASSLGTGPYEQYF
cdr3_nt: TGTGCCAGCAGCTTAGGGACAGGGCCCTACGAGCAGTACTTC

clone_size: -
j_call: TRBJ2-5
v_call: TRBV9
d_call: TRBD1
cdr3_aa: CASSDGQGETQYF
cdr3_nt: TGTGCCAGCAGCGACGGACAGGGAGAGACCCAGTACTTC

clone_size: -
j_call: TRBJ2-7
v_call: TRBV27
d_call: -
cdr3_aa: CASSLSRQEIQYF
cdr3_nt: TGTGCCAGCAGTTTATCTCGGCAGGAAATTCAGTACTTC

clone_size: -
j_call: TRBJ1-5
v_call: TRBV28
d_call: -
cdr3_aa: CASSPRQGGSNQPQHF
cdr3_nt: TGTGCCAGCAGTCCTAGGCAGGGCGGTAGCAATCAGCCCCAGCATTTT

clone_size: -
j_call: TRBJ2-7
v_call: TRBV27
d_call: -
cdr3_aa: CASSSPFLDEQYF
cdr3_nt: TGTGCCAGCAGTTCGCCCTTCCTGGACGAGCAGTACTTC

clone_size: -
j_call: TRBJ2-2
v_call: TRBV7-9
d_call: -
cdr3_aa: CASSFRVDTGELFF
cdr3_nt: TGTGCCAGCAGCTTTAGGGTTGACACCGGGGAGCTGTTTTTT

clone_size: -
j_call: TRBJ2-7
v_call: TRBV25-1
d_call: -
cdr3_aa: CASSTSRSSYEQYF
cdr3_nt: TGTGCCAGCAGTACCTCGAGAAGCTCCTACGAGCAGTACTTC

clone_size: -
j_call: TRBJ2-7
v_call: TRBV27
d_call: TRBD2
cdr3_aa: CASRGTSVHEQYF
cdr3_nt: TGTGCCAGCAGAGGGACTAGCGTCCACGAGCAGTACTTC